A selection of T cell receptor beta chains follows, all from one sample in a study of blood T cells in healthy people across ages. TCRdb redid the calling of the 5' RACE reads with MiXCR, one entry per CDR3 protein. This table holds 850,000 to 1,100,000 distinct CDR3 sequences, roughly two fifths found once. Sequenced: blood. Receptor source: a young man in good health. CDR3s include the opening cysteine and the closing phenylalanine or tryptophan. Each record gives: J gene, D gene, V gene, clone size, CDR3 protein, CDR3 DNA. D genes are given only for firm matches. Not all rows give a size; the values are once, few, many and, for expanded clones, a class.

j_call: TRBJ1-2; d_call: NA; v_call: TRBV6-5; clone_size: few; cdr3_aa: CASRRARNYGYTF; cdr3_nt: TGTGCCAGCAGGAGGGCTCGAAACTATGGCTACACCTTC
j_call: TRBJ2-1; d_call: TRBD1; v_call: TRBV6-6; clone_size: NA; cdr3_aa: CVSSYKGQGVVSEQFF; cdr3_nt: TGTGTCAGCAGTTATAAGGGACAGGGGGTAGTGAGTGAGCAGTTCTTC
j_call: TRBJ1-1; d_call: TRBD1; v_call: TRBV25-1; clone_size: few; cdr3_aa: CASSDPGQGNAEAFF; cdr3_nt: TGTGCCAGCAGTGACCCCGGACAGGGCAACGCTGAAGCTTTCTTT
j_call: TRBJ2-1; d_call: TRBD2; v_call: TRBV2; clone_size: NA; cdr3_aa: CASCRLAGGSEQFF; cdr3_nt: TGTGCCAGCTGTCGACTAGCGGGGGGGAGTGAGCAGTTCTTC
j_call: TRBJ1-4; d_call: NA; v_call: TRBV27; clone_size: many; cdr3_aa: CASRGGEKLFF; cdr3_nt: TGTGCCAGCAGGGGAGGTGAAAAACTGTTTTTT
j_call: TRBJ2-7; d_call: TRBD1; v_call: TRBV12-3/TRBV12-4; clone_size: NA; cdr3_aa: CASSLGTGAGEQYF; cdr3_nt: TGTGCCAGCAGTCTCGGGACAGGGGCTGGCGAGCAGTACTTC
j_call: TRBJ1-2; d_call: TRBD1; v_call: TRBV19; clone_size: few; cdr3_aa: CASSKGTAYGYTF; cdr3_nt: TGTGCCAGTAGTAAGGGGACAGCATATGGCTACACCTTC
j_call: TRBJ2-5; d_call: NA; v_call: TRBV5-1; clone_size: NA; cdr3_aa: CASSLNRAMETQYF; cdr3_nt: TGCGCCAGCAGCTTGAACAGGGCGATGGAGACCCAGTACTTC
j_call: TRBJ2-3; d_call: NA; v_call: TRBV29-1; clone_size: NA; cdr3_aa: CSAYLRVVNTDTQYF; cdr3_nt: TGCAGCGCTTACCTCAGGGTAGTGAACACAGATACGCAGTATTTT
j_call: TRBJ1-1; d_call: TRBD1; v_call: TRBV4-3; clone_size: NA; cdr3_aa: CASSLLQGEKTEAFF; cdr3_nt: TGCGCCAGCAGCCTCCTACAGGGGGAGAAAACTGAAGCTTTCTTT
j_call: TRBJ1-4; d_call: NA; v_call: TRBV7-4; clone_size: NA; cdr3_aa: CASSLGWFGWCEKLFF; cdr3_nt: TGTGCCAGCAGCTTAGGATGGTTCGGGTGGTGCGAAAAACTGTTTTTT
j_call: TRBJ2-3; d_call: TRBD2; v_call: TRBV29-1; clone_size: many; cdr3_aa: CSGEVLAGPEDTQYF; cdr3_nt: TGCAGCGGGGAGGTCCTAGCGGGGCCCGAGGATACGCAGTATTTT
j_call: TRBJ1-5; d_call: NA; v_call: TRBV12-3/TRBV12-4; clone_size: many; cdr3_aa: CASSHDGAGQPQHF; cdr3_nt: TGTGCCAGCAGCCATGACGGCGCTGGGCAGCCCCAGCATTTT
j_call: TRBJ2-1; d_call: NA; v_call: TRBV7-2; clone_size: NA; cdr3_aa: CASRGDPSDNEQFF; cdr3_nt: TGTGCCAGCAGAGGGGATCCCTCAGACAATGAGCAGTTCTTC
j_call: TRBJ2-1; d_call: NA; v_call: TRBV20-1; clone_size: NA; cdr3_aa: CSVPGTLNEQFF; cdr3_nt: TGCAGTGTTCCGGGAACCCTCAATGAGCAGTTCTTC
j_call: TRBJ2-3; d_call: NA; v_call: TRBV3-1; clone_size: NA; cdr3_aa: CASGLHLGHFYEQYF; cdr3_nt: TGTGCCAGCGGCCTACACCTGGGACACTTCTACGAGCAGTATTTT
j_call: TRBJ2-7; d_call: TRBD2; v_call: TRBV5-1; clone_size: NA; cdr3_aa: CASRPLAGGPEQYF; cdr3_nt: TGCGCCAGCAGACCTCTAGCGGGAGGTCCCGAGCAGTACTTC
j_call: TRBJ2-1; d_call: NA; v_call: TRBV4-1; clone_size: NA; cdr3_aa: CASSQGGGEQEQFF; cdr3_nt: TGCGCCAGCAGCCAAGGAGGGGGGGAACAAGAGCAGTTCTTC
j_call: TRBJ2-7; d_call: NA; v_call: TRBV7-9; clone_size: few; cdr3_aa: CASSFGGGEGEQYF; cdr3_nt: TGTGCCAGCAGCTTTGGAGGGGGCGAGGGAGAGCAGTACTTC
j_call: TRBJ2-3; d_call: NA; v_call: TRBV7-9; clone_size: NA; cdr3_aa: CASSLKWARDTQYF; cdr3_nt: TGTGCCAGCAGCTTAAAGTGGGCGCGAGATACGCAGTATTTT
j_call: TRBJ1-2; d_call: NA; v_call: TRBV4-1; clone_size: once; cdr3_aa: CASSQGTGTENDGYTF; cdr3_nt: TGCGCCAGCAGCCAAGGGACGGGGACGGAAAACGATGGCTACACCTTC
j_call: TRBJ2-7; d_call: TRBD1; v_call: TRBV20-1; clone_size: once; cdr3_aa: CSAIAGTGSQEQYF; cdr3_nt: TGCAGTGCTATTGCCGGGACAGGGTCACAGGAGCAGTACTTC
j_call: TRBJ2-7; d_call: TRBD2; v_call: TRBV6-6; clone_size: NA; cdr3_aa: CASSYQRGDPYEQYF; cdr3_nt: TGTGCCAGCAGTTACCAGCGGGGGGACCCCTACGAGCAGTACTTC
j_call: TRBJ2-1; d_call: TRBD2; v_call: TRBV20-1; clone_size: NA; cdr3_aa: CSTLAGNEQFF; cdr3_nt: TGCAGTACTCTAGCGGGGAATGAGCAGTTCTTC
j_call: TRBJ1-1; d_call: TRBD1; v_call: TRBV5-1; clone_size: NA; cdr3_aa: CASSDRDRDRYTEAFF; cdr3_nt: TGCGCCAGCAGCGATCGGGACAGGGATCGGTACACTGAAGCTTTCTTT
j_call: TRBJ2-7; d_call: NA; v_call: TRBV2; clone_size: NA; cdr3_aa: CASSEVGDRRDWYF; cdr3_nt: TGTGCCAGCAGTGAAGTTGGGGACCGGCGTGACTGGTACTTC
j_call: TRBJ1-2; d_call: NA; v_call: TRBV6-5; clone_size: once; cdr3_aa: CASSYEGWYGYTF; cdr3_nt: TGTGCCAGCAGTTACGAGGGTTGGTACGGCTACACCTTC
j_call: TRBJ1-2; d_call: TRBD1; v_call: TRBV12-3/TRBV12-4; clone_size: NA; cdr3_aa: CASSLTRDSYYGYTF; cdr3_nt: TGTGCCAGCAGTTTAACGAGGGACAGCTACTATGGCTACACCTTC
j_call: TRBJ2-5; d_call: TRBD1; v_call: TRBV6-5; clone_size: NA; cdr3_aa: CASSYRQGGAQETQYF; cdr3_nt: TGTGCCAGCAGTTACCGACAGGGGGGAGCCCAAGAGACCCAGTACTTC
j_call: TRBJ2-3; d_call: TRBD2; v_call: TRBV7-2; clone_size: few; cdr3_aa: CASSLGLAGELDTQYF; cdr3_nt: TGTGCCAGCAGCTTGGGACTAGCGGGGGAACTCGATACGCAGTATTTT
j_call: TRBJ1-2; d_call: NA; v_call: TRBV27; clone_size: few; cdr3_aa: CASGEFGGFRGYGYTF; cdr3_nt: TGTGCCAGCGGAGAGTTTGGAGGTTTTCGGGGCTATGGCTACACCTTC
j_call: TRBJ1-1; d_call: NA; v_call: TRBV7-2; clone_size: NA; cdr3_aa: CASSLFGDSGAFF; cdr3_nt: TGTGCCAGCAGCTTGTTCGGAGACTCGGGAGCTTTCTTT
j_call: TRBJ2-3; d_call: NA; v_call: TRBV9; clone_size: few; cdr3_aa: CASSVDGTSTDTQYF; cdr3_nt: TGTGCCAGCAGCGTAGACGGGACCAGCACAGATACGCAGTATTTT
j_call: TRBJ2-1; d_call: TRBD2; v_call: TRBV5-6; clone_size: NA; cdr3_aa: CASSPLAGCIDEQFF; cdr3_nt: TGTGCCAGCAGCCCTCTAGCGGGGTGCATCGATGAGCAGTTCTTC
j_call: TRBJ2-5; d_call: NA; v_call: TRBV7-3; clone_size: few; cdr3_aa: CASSLIGQLQETQYF; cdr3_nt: TGTGCCAGCAGCTTAATAGGGCAGCTCCAAGAGACCCAGTACTTC
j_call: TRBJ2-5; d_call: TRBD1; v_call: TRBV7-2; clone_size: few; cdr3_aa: CASSLYRDSKETQYF; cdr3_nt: TGTGCCAGCAGCCTGTACCGGGACAGTAAAGAGACCCAGTACTTC
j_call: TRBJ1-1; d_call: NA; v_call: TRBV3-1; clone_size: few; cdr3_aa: CASSLQGEVTEAFF; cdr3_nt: TGTGCCAGCAGCCTTCAGGGTGAGGTCACTGAAGCTTTCTTT
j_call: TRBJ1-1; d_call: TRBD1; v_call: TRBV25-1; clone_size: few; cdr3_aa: CASSEFEGAEAFF; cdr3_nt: TGTGCCAGCAGTGAATTTGAGGGGGCAGAAGCTTTCTTT
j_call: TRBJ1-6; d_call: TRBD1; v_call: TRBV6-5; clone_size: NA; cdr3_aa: CASSLGQVRNSPLHF; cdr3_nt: TGTGCCAGCAGCCTTGGACAGGTTAGAAATTCACCCCTCCACTTT
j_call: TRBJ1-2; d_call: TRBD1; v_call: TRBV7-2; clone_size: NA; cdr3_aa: CASSLGQGGKYGYTF; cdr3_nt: TGTGCCAGCAGCCTTGGACAGGGAGGGAAGTATGGCTACACCTTC
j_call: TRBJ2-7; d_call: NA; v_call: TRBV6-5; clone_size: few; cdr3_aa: CASTPPLGYEQYF; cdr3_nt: TGTGCCAGCACCCCTCCTTTGGGGTACGAGCAGTACTTC
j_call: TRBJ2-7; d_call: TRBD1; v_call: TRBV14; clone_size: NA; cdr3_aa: CASSQDSLLIAGGEQYF; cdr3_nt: TGTGCCAGCAGCCAAGATTCTCTTCTTATAGCAGGGGGCGAGCAGTACTTC
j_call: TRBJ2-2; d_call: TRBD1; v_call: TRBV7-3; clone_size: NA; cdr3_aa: CASSSQPTGPNTGELFF; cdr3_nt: TGTGCCAGCAGCTCCCAACCGACAGGGCCGAACACCGGGGAGCTGTTTTTT
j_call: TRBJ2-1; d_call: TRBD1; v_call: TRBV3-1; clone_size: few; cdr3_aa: CASSQLDRGPYNEQFF; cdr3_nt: TGTGCCAGCAGCCAACTTGACAGGGGCCCTTACAATGAGCAGTTCTTC
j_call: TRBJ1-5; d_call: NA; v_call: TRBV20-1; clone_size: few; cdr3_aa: CSAGDRPQHF; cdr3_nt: TGCAGTGCTGGGGATCGGCCCCAGCATTTT
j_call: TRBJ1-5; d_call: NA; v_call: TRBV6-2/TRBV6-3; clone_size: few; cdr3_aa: CASSPGRIPSSQPQHF; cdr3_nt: TGTGCCAGCAGTCCCGGGAGGATCCCCTCTAGTCAGCCCCAGCATTTT
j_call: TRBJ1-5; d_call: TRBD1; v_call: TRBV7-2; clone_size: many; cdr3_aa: CASSTGTDNQPQHF; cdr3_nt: TGTGCCAGCAGTACCGGGACAGACAATCAGCCCCAGCATTTT
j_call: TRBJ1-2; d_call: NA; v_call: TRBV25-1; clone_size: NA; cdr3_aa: CASSATSDGGYTF; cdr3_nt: TGTGCCAGCAGTGCTACTTCCGACGGTGGCTACACCTTC
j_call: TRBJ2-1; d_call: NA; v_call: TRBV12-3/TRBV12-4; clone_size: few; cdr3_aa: CASSFPQRGGYNEQFF; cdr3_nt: TGTGCCAGCAGTTTCCCCCAGCGTGGGGGTTACAACGAGCAGTTCTTC
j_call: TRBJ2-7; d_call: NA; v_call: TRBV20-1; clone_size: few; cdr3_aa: CSARASRSSYEQYF; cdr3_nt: TGCAGTGCTAGGGCGTCGCGAAGCTCCTACGAGCAGTACTTC
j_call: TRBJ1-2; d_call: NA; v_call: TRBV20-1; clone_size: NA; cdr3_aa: CSAPINYGYTF; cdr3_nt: TGCAGTGCCCCGATCAACTATGGCTACACCTTC
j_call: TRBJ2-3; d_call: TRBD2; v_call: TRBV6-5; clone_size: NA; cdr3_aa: CASSYSTGGTADTQYF; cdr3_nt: TGTGCCAGCAGTTACTCGACCGGGGGGACTGCAGATACGCAGTATTTT
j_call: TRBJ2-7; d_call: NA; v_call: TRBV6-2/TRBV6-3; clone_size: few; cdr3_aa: CASKRGEYLRFEQYF; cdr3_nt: TGTGCCAGCAAAAGAGGGGAATATCTTCGCTTCGAGCAGTACTTC
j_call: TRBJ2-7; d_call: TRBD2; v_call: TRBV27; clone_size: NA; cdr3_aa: CASSLWAGDRYNEQYF; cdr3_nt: TGTGCCAGCAGTTTATGGGCGGGGGACCGCTACAATGAGCAGTACTTC